These 13 T cell receptor beta chains share one sample of origin, sequenced in a study of cytomegalovirus exposure and HLA in healthy donors. The primer mix had 60 Vbeta and 13 Jbeta primers. Here immunoSEQ multiplex PCR was the method, and the copy in TCRdb shows in-frame clones only, minus some. Of 170,000 or so clones listed, about 80% are singletons. The sequenced material came from PBMCs. The receptor source for this set is a man aged 18 to 29 in good health and CMV-seronegative.

The J gene is TRBJ1-3, the V gene TRBV7-8; D gene unclear. CDR1 is SGHVS and CDR2 is FQNEAQ in the germline V gene. The CDR3 has 16 residues. V was pared by 2 bases and J by 2 bases, with 13 bases between. The CDR3 is CASSLRGSVTGNTIYF. The CDR3 bases are TGTGCCAGCAGCTTACGGGGTTCGGTTACTGGAAACACCATATATTTT. The whole variable domain, filled in from reference TRBV7-8 and TRBJ1-3, reads GAGVSQSPRYKVAKRGQDVALRCDPISGHVSLFWYQQALGQGPEFLTYFQNEAQLDKSGLPSDRFFAERPEGSVSTLKIQRTQQEDSAVYLCASSLRGSVTGNTIYFGEGSWLTVV.

V is TRBV28 and J is TRBJ1-1, with D possibly being TRBD1 (5 bases). The V and J ends lost 6 bases and 0 bases respectively, with 14 bases between them. CDR1 MDHEN and CDR2 SYDVKM come from the germline V gene. CDR3 length: 15 amino acids. This CDR3 is CASRDSRLLNTEAFF. For the CDR3, the DNA is TGTGCCAGCAGAGACAGCCGCTTATTGAACACTGAAGCTTTCTTT.

The rearrangement joins TRBV7-8 to TRBJ2-2; 10 positions agree with TRBD1. Germline CDR1 and CDR2: SGHVS and FQNEAQ. Trimming took 7 bases from V and 4 from J; bases not matched to a gene: 9. The CDR3 is made up of 16 amino acids. This CDR3 is CASNAGQGPPTGELFF. CDR3 DNA sequence: TGTGCCAGCAACGCGGGACAGGGGCCTCCCACCGGGGAGCTGTTTTTT. Combining the CDR3 with reference TRBV7-8 and TRBJ2-2 gives the whole variable domain GAGVSQSPRYKVAKRGQDVALRCDPISGHVSLFWYQQALGQGPEFLTYFQNEAQLDKSGLPSDRFFAERPEGSVSTLKIQRTQQEDSAVYLCASNAGQGPPTGELFFGEGSRLTVL.

The rearrangement uses TRBV6-1 and TRBJ2-7; TRBD1 matches at 11 bases. Germline loops: CDR1 MNHNS, CDR2 SASEGT. This CDR3 is 14 amino acids long. Germline trimming cut 5 bases from V and 6 bases from J; bases unmatched to any gene: 6. In nucleotides, the CDR3 is TGTGCCAGCAGTTATCGGACAGGGGGCCTCGAGCAGTACTTC. Amino acid sequence: CASSYRTGGLEQYF.

The V gene is TRBV5-1, the J gene TRBJ1-2; 11 positions match TRBD1. Germline V CDR1 and CDR2: SGHRS, YFSETQ. J was trimmed by 7 bases and V by 5 bases; bases with no gene match: 4. This CDR3 has 13 residues. CDR3 DNA sequence: TGCGCCAGCAGTTCGGACAGGGGGCGTGGCTACACCTTC. Its protein product is CASSSDRGRGYTF.

This clone was recorded a few times. This chain connects TRBV28 to TRBJ2-7, with D perhaps TRBD2 (6 bases). Germline assignment: CDR1 MDHEN and CDR2 SYDVKM. V was cut by 5 bases and J by 2 bases, with 19 bases left in between. The CDR3 has 16 amino acids. In DNA form, the CDR3 reads TGTGCCAGCAGTCCGACCGGGGTGGCGGGAACCTACGAGCAGTACTTC. Amino acid sequence: CASSPTGVAGTYEQYF.

The J gene is TRBJ1-2, the V gene TRBV5-1; D is ambiguous. This CDR3 spans 14 amino acids. Deletions cut 0 bases from V and 2 bases from J, with 8 bases between. Germline lookup yields CDR1 SGHRS and CDR2 YFSETQ. The CDR3, as DNA: TGCGCCAGCAGCTTGGAAGTACAAAACTATGGCTACACCTTC. This translates into CASSLEVQNYGYTF.

The chain is built from TRBV7-2 and TRBJ2-1; 12 positions agree with TRBD2. CDR1 is SGHTA and CDR2 is FQGNSA in the germline V gene. The CDR3 has 16 amino acids. V gave up 5 bases and J gave up 7 bases; unmatched junction bases: 9. The chain's CDR3 is CASSRTGTSGYNEQFF. The CDR3 DNA sequence: TGTGCCAGCAGCAGGACCGGGACTAGCGGGTATAATGAGCAGTTCTTC.

The V call is TRBV18, the J call TRBJ2-7, with 8 bases matching TRBD1. The CDR3 sequence is 16 residues long. The junction had 7 bases not matched to a gene; V was cut back by 3 bases and J by 0 bases. CDR1 is KGHSH, CDR2 LQKENI, per germline. CDR3 nucleotides: TGTGCCAGCTCACCGGATAACAGGGGGTACTCCTACGAGCAGTACTTC. It encodes CASSPDNRGYSYEQYF.

The rearrangement links TRBV6-6 to TRBJ1-5, with D possibly being TRBD1 (5 bases). CDR1 is MNHNY, CDR2 SVGAGI, per germline (reference sequence). V shed 2 bases and J shed 6 bases, with 14 bases lying between them. The CDR3 has 15 residues. The CDR3 nucleotides read TGTGCCAGCAGTTACGGGCAGGGTGGAGTTCAGCCCCAGCATTTT. Protein: CASSYGQGGVQPQHF.

The rearrangement links TRBV18 to TRBJ1-5; D is possibly TRBD1 (5 bases). Germline V lookup: CDR1 KGHSH, CDR2 LQKENI. Trimming took 5 bases from V and 4 from J, leaving 12 bases between them. This CDR3 has 14 amino acids. CDR3 amino acids: CASSERQGNQPQHF. The CDR3 region has the DNA TGTGCCAGCTCAGAGAGGCAGGGTAATCAGCCCCAGCATTTT.

The chain has TRBV18 and TRBJ1-1; the match to TRBD1 covers 9 bases. The CDR3 is 16 amino acids. Germline-derived CDR1 and CDR2 are KGHSH and LQKENI. V shed 1 base, J shed 11 bases, and the junction held 14 bases outside the gene matches. The CDR3 nucleotides read TGTGCCAGCTCACCACAGGAGGGACAGGGAGGTTACAAGGCTTTCTTT. Translation: CASSPQEGQGGYKAFF.

This chain uses TRBV9 with TRBJ2-3; 14 positions match TRBD2. CDR1 is SGDLS and CDR2 is YYNGEE in the germline V gene. Trimming took 7 bases from V and 1 from J; bases not matched to a gene: 2. The CDR3 covers 15 residues. The chain's CDR3 is CASGLAGGRTDTQYF. The CDR3 nucleotides are TGTGCCAGCGGACTAGCGGGGGGCCGCACAGATACGCAGTATTTT. Full variable domain (outside the CDR3, taken from reference TRBV9 and TRBJ2-3): DSGVTQTPKHLITATGQRVTLRCSPRSGDLSVYWYQQSLDQGLQFLIQYYNGEERAKGNILERFSAQQFPDLHSELNLSSLELGDSALYFCASGLAGGRTDTQYFGPGTRLTVL.